This T cell receptor beta chain is from a study of blood T cell repertoires in COVID-19. Overall study context: Collection of acute and convalescent COVID-19 samples took place in the United States, Italy and Spain. From T cells, B-cell-depleted T cells, or PBMCs came the material, which was cDNA or gDNA.

This CDR3 comprises 15 residues. With 6 bases clipped from V and 6 bases from J, the junction kept 11 bases outside the gene matches. Germline CDR1 MNHEY, CDR2 SVGAGI. The Seattle site enrolled patients during active infection and followed them longitudinally. In the authors' methods: Nucleated cell counts were estimated from reference gene primer amplification. Clones were read by immunoSEQ multiplex PCR, and TCRdb kept only the in-frame ones, dropping some. The V and J calls and the clone size are those of that table, but D and trimming were determined from the DNA. The table records around 270,000 clones, more than 65% of them present only once.

The chain recombines TRBV6-5 with TRBJ2-1, with 7 positions matching TRBD1. The TCR originated in a person between 65 and 79 years old with COVID-19, enrolled during active disease. Sequencing input: peripheral blood. This chain's CDR3 is CASSSRGRGGNEQFF. In nucleotides, the CDR3 is TGTGCCAGCAGCTCCAGGGGGAGAGGGGGCAATGAGCAGTTCTTC.